Here is one T cell receptor beta chain with its context. As handled by the study authors: Reference gene primer amplification in the assay estimated nucleated cell counts. The protocol was immunoSEQ multiplex PCR, while the TCRdb copy is restricted to in-frame clones and leaves out a portion. V and J calls and clone size are as listed in that table; D and trimming were resolved from the DNA. The sample has 200,000 or so clones; roughly nine tenths are singletons. This sample stems from a study of blood T cell repertoires in COVID-19. In the study overall: Material from acute and convalescent COVID-19 was sourced from the United States, Italy and Spain.

The V end lost 6 bases, the J end lost 2 bases, and 10 bases lay between the germline ends. The V gene's germline CDR1 is MNHEY and CDR2 SVGAGI. The CDR3 contains 13 residues. The receptor comes from a woman in her 70s with acute or convalescent COVID-19. The sequenced sample consisted of peripheral blood. This sequence joins TRBV6-5 and TRBJ2-5, with D unclear. CDR3 protein: CASRETGQETQYF. Here the CDR3 DNA reads TGTGCCAGCAGGGAGACCGGACAAGAGACCCAGTACTTC.